These 13 T cell receptor beta chains originate from one sample sequenced in a study of beta chain features in type 1 diabetes. Study findings and constraints: When Type 1 diabetes patients were examined, their TCRB CDR3s proved moderately but significantly shorter in all four CD4+ subsets.

cDNA synthesis used the whole RNA isolate, giving expressed TCRB sequences. The protocol was immunoSEQ multiplex PCR, while the TCRdb copy is restricted to in-frame clones and leaves out a portion. The table has approximately 600,000 clones, 9.5% to 15% seen once. No cognate antigen is known for these TCRs. The sequencing input was naive CD4+ T cells from blood. Every receptor here comes from a man aged 25-45 years with type 1 diabetes.

The J gene is TRBJ1-3, the V gene TRBV2; D is undetermined. With 0 bases removed from V and 2 bases from J, the gap between germline ends came to 8 bases. Germline lookup yields CDR1 SNHLY and CDR2 FYNNEI. This CDR3 has 15 amino acids. The CDR3 reads CASSEASRAGNTIYF. The CDR3 bases are TGTGCCAGCAGTGAAGCAAGCCGAGCTGGAAACACCATATATTTT.

The chain employs TRBV9 and TRBJ2-5; tentatively, D is TRBD1 (6 bases). The V and J ends lost 1 base and 5 bases respectively, with 18 bases between them. This CDR3 has 16 residues. Germline loops: CDR1 SGDLS, CDR2 YYNGEE. The CDR3 DNA sequence: TGTGCCAGCAGCGTAACCGGGGAAGGGGGTTCGGAGACCCAGTACTTC. This codes for CASSVTGEGGSETQYF.

This clone was counted a few times. V usage is TRBV18 and J usage is TRBJ1-1; D gene unclear. V was trimmed by 3 bases and J by 5 bases, leaving 13 bases between them. CDR1 and CDR2 (germline): KGHSH, LQKENI. This CDR3 has 14 amino acids. The CDR3 DNA is TGTGCCAGCTCACCTCCGGGGAGTTGGACTGAAGCTTTCTTT. It encodes CASSPPGSWTEAFF.

This rearrangement joins TRBV6-6 to TRBJ1-4; TRBD1 agrees at 8 bases. In germline, CDR1 is MNHNY, CDR2 SVGAGI (reference sequence). Trimming cost V 2 bases and J 5 bases; bases outside gene matches: 4. The CDR3 is made up of 15 amino acids. The CDR3 DNA reads as TGTGCCAGCAGTTACACCAGGGGGCAAAATGAAAAACTGTTTTTT. Its protein is CASSYTRGQNEKLFF.

This clone was seen only a few times. V and J are TRBV2 and TRBJ1-1; D call uncertain. CDR3 length equals 14 residues. Germline loops: CDR1 SNHLY, CDR2 FYNNEI. Trimming pared 11 bases from V and 4 bases from J, leaving 20 bases between. CDR3 in amino acids: CAGGRGGRGTEAFF. The DNA for the CDR3 is TGTGCCGGTGGGCGCGGAGGGCGTGGCACTGAAGCTTTCTTT.

This clone was counted only a few times. The genes are TRBV20-1 and TRBJ2-5; no reliable D call. The CDR3 sequence is 11 residues long. Germline CDR1 reads DFQATT; CDR2 reads SNEGSKA (reference sequence). Trimming removed 5 bases at V and 0 bases at J, with 4 bases between. The CDR3 coding sequence is TGCAGTGCTTACTACCAAGAGACCCAGTACTTC. Translation: CSAYYQETQYF.

This clone came up a few times. The rearrangement links TRBV2 to TRBJ2-5, with 9 bases identical to TRBD2. The germline V gene has CDR1 SNHLY and CDR2 FYNNEI. CDR3 length: 14 amino acids. Trimming removed 6 bases from V and 3 bases from J; junction bases left unmatched: 5. DNA of the CDR3: TGTGCCAGCAGGGTACGACTAGCGGAAGAGACCCAGTACTTC. It codes for CASRVRLAEETQYF.

This clone was recorded a few times. The J gene is TRBJ1-5, the V gene TRBV4-2; D is unresolved. V lost 0 bases, J lost 2 bases, and 8 bases lay in between. The CDR3 is 15 residues long. Germline V gene sequence: CDR1 LGHNA, CDR2 YNFKEQ. CDR3 protein: CASSQDLEGNQPQHF. As DNA, the CDR3 is TGTGCCAGCAGCCAAGATCTTGAGGGCAATCAGCCCCAGCATTTT.

This clone was recorded a few times. V usage is TRBV7-3 and J usage is TRBJ1-1; unclear D gene. Germline loops: CDR1 SGHTA, CDR2 FQGTGA. Trimming pared 5 bases from V and 1 base from J, leaving 8 bases between. The length of the CDR3 is 13 residues. CDR3 bases: TGTGCCAGCAGCCGAGGAGGGAACACTGAAGCTTTCTTT. Translation gives CASSRGGNTEAFF. Complete variable domain (other parts from reference TRBV7-3 and TRBJ1-1): GAGVSQTPSNKVTEKGKYVELRCDPISGHTALYWYRQSLGQGPEFLIYFQGTGAADDSGLPNDRFFAVRPEGSVSTLKIQRTERGDSAVYLCASSRGGNTEAFFGQGTRLTVV.

This clone was found a few times. V and J are TRBV29-1 and TRBJ1-5, with TRBD1 as a possible D gene (6 bases). The CDR3 runs 13 residues. Trimming cost V 6 bases and J 7 bases, with 16 bases left between them. Germline CDR1 is SQVTM and CDR2 is ANQGSEA. The CDR3 here is CSVSTGFEQPQHF. The DNA of the CDR3 is TGCAGCGTGTCTACAGGGTTCGAGCAGCCCCAGCATTTT. The full variable domain, with the rest looked up from reference TRBV29-1 and TRBJ1-5, is SAVISQKPSRDICQRGTSLTIQCQVDSQVTMMFWYRQQPGQSLTLIATANQGSEATYESGFVIDKFPISRPNLTFSTLTVSNMSPEDSSIYLCSVSTGFEQPQHFGDGTRLSIL.

The chain links TRBV5-1 to TRBJ1-2; D is uncertain. CDR1 SGHRS and CDR2 YFSETQ come from the germline V gene. The CDR3 consists of 13 residues. With 1 base removed from V and 4 bases from J, the gap between germline ends came to 8 bases. CDR3 in amino acids: CASSLSGSYGYTF. The CDR3 coding sequence is TGCGCCAGCAGCTTGTCCGGGAGCTATGGCTACACCTTC.

For this clone: Other DNA sequences in this sample translate to the same CDR3. The gene calls are TRBV7-2 and TRBJ2-5; D is unresolved. The CDR3 loop spans 12 amino acids. V gave up 2 bases and J gave up 4 bases, with 5 bases separating them. Germline CDR1 is SGHTA and CDR2 is FQGNSA. The chain's CDR3 is CASSLYGETQYF. The DNA of the CDR3 is TGTGCCAGCAGCTTATACGGAGAGACCCAGTACTTC.

The chain couples TRBV29-1 to TRBJ2-7, with 12 nucleotides matching TRBD2. Germline V gene data show CDR1 as SQVTM and CDR2 as ANQGSEA. The junction had 16 bases not matched to a gene; V was cut back by 4 bases and J by 6 bases. CDR3 size: 17 residues. The CDR3 sequence is CSVVGLAGGRKVGEQYF. The CDR3 coding sequence is TGCAGCGTTGTTGGGCTAGCGGGGGGGCGCAAGGTTGGCGAGCAGTACTTC.